The clone carrying this T cell receptor (beta chain) was found once. Authors' data handling: How many nucleated cells were present was estimated from reference gene primer amplification. The method was immunoSEQ multiplex PCR; TCRdb's version includes in-frame clones alone and lacks a portion of them. V and J calls and clone size are as listed in that table; D and trimming were resolved from the DNA. The profile covers roughly 300,000 clones, with about 90% appearing a single time and around 7.8% taken by the ten largest. Germline values: CDR1 LGHDT, CDR2 YNNKEL (reference sequence). V was shortened by 5 bases and J by 3 bases, with 9 bases between the two germline ends. This CDR3 has 13 amino acids. These data originate in a study of blood T cell repertoires in COVID-19. Overall study context: Material from acute and convalescent COVID-19 was sourced from the United States, Italy and Spain. PBMCs, B-cell-depleted T cells, or T cells were the source of the cDNA or gDNA that made up the material.

This rearrangement joins TRBV3-1 (or the pseudogene TRBV3-2) to TRBJ2-3; D not resolved. Sequencing was performed on peripheral blood. The clonotype originates from a woman in her fifties or sixties who had recovered from COVID-19. CDR3 bases: TGTGCCAGCAGCTCACTATTGACAGATACGCAGTATTTT. Residues: CASSSLLTDTQYF.